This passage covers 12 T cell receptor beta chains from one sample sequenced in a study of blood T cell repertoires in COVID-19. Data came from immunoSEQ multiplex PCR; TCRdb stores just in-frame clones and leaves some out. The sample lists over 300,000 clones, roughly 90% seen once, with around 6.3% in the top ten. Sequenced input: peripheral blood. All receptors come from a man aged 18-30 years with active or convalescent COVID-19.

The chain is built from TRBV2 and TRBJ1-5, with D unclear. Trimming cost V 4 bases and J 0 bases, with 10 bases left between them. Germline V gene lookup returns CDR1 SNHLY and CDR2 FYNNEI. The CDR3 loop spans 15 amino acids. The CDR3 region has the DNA TGTGCCAGCAGTGGGAGCCAGATTAGCAATCAGCCCCAGCATTTT. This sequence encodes CASSGSQISNQPQHF.

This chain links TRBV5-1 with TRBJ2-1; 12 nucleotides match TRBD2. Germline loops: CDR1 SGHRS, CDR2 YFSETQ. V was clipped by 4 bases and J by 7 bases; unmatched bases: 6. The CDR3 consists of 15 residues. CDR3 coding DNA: TGCGCCAGCAGCCGGGGACTAGCGGGTCTGAATGAGCAGTTCTTC. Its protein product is CASSRGLAGLNEQFF.

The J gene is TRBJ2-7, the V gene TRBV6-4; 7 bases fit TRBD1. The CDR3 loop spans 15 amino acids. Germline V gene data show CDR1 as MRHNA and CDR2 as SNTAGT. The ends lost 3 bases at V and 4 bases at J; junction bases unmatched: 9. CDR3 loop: CASSEFPGQLYEQYF. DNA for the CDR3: TGTGCCAGCAGTGAATTCCCGGGACAGTTATACGAGCAGTACTTC.

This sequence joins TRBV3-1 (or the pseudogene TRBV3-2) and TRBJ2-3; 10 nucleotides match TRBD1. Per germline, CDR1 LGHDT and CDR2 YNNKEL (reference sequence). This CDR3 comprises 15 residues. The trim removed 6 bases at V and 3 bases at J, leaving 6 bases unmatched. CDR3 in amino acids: CASSYRDRGTDTQYF. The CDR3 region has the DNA TGTGCCAGCAGTTACCGGGACAGGGGAACAGATACGCAGTATTTT.

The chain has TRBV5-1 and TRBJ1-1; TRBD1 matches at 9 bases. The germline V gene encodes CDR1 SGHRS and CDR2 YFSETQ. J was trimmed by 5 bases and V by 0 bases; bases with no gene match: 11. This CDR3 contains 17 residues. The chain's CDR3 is CASSLGVLDRGETEAFF. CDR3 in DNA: TGCGCCAGCAGCTTGGGTGTATTGGACAGGGGTGAAACTGAAGCTTTCTTT.

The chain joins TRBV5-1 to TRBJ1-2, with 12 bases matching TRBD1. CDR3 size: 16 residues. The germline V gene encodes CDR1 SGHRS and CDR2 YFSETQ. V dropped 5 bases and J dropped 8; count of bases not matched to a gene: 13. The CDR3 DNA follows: TGCGCCAGCAGGACTCTTCCCGGGACAGGGGGCTTCGGCTACACCTTC. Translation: CASRTLPGTGGFGYTF.

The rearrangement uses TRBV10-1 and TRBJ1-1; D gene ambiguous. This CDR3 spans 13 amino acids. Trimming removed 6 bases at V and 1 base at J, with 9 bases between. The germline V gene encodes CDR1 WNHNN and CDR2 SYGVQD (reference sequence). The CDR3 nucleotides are TGCGCCAGCAGACACCCAGGGAACACTGAAGCTTTCTTT. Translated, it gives CASRHPGNTEAFF.

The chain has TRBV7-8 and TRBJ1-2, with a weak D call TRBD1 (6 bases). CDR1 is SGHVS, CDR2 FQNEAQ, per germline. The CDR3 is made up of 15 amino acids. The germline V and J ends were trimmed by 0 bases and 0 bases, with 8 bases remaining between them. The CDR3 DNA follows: TGTGCCAGCAGCTTAGCAGGGGGGGCTAACTATGGCTACACCTTC. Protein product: CASSLAGGANYGYTF.

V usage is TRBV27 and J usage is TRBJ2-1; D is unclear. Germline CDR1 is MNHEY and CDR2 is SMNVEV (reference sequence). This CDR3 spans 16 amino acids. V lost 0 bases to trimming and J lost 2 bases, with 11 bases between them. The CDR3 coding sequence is TGTGCCAGCAGTTTATCGGCGGAGATGACCTACAATGAGCAGTTCTTC. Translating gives CASSLSAEMTYNEQFF.

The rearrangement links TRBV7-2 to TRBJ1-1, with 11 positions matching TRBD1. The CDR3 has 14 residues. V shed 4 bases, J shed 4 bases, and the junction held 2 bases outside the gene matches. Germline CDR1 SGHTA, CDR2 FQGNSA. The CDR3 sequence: CASSSDRGLTEAFF. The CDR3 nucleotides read TGTGCCAGCAGCTCGGACAGGGGGCTCACTGAAGCTTTCTTT.

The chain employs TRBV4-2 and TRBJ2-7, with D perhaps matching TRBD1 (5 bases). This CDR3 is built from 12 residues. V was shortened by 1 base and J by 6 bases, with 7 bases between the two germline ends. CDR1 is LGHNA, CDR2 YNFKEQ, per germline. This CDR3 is CASSQGGGEQYF. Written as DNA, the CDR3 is TGTGCCAGCAGCCAAGGGGGCGGCGAGCAGTACTTC.

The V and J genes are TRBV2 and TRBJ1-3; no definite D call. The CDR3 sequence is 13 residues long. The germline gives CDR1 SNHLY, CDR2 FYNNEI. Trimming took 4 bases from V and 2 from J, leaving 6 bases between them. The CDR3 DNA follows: TGTGCCAGCAGTGGACAAGCTGGAAACACCATATATTTT. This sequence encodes CASSGQAGNTIYF.